The count of the clone carrying this T cell receptor beta chain is one. Its antigen is not known. This sample was included in a study of T cell responses to AZD1222 COVID-19 vaccine. The V gene end was trimmed by 5 bases and the J gene end by 6 bases; junction bases not matched to a gene: 9. Per germline, CDR1 SGHAT and CDR2 FQNNGV. The CDR3 spans 14 residues. The table came from immunoSEQ multiplex PCR; TCRdb's copy has only in-frame clones and leaves some out. The profile shows more than 85,000 clones, approximately 88% of them singletons. Broader study findings: Reportedly, close to half of spike-specific TCRs are directed against unmutated variant regions.

This TCR derives from an adult in good health. The rearrangement links TRBV11-2 to TRBJ1-2; TRBD1 agrees at 7 bases. Sequencing was performed on peripheral blood, taken on day 0 of MenACWY control vaccination. This CDR3 reads CASSRRDSRNGYTF. Here the CDR3 DNA reads TGTGCCAGCAGCCGTCGGGACAGTAGAAATGGCTACACCTTC. The variable domain in full, completed from reference TRBV11-2 and TRBJ1-2, reads EAGVAQSPRYKIIEKRQSVAFWCNPISGHATLYWYQQILGQGPKLLIQFQNNGVVDDSQLPKDRFSAERLKGVDSTLKIQPAKLEDSAVYLCASSRRDSRNGYTFGSGTRLTVV.